These 2 T cell receptor beta chains were sequenced from one sample in a study of brain T cells in children with intractable seizures. Noted time point: blood from clinic visit 5 months post-surgery; TSC patient then seizure free. The data were produced by immunoSEQ multiplex PCR, yet TCRdb's version contains in-frame clones alone and is incomplete. Here the sample spans about 340,000 clones, approximately 93% being singletons. Sample: peripheral blood, taken 5 to 6 months after surgery. The receptor set was obtained from a boy younger than two with tuberous sclerosis and intractable seizures.

This chain links TRBV6-5 with TRBJ2-1, with D perhaps matching TRBD2 (6 bases). CDR1 MNHEY and CDR2 SVGAGI come from the germline V gene. The CDR3 spans 14 residues. V lost 8 bases and J 2 bases, leaving 13 bases between the germline ends. The CDR3 nucleotides are TGTGCCAGCGCTATGGGAGGCGCCTACAATGAGCAGTTCTTC. This gives the protein CASAMGGAYNEQFF.

The chain is built from TRBV7-9 and TRBJ2-2, with 7 bases lining up with TRBD1. Germline V gives CDR1 SEHNR, CDR2 FQNEAQ (reference sequence). The J segment lost 2 bases and the V segment lost 3 bases, leaving 6 bases of the junction unmatched. The CDR3 length is 16 residues. Here the CDR3 reads CASSFATGVNTGELFF. The CDR3 DNA follows: TGTGCCAGCAGCTTTGCTACAGGGGTTAACACCGGGGAGCTGTTTTTT.